This T cell receptor beta chain emerged from a study of blood T cell repertoires in COVID-19. On the study more broadly: Samples representing acute and convalescent COVID-19 were sourced from the United States, Italy and Spain. Nucleic acid was either cDNA or gDNA, and it came from T cells, B-cell-depleted T cells, or PBMCs.

Trimming removed 8 bases from V and 7 bases from J, with 11 bases in between. From germline, CDR1 is SNHLY and CDR2 FYNNEI. The CDR3 is 11 residues long. Original processing notes: Nucleated cell number was recorded as an estimate derived from reference gene primer amplification. Assay: immunoSEQ multiplex PCR; the TCRdb copy retains only in-frame clones and omits some. V and J calls plus clone size are reproduced from that table; the DNA served to infer D and trimming. In the table there are over 70,000 clones, 88% of which are singletons. The chain combines TRBV2 with TRBJ1-2; D is unresolved. The specimen was peripheral blood. The clonotype comes from a man older than 75 with acute or convalescent COVID-19. The CDR3 DNA follows: TGTGCCAGCTCAAGGGAGGGTGGCTACACCTTC. This codes for CASSREGGYTF.